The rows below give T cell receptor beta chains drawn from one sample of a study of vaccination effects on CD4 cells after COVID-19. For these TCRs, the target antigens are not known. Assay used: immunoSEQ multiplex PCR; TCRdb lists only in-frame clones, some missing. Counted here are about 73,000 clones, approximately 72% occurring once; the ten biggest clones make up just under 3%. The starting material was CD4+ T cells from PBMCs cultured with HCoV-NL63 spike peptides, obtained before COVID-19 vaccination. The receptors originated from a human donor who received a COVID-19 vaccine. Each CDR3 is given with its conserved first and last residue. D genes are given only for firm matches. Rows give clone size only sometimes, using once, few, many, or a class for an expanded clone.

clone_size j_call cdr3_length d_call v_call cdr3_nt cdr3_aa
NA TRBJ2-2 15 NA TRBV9 TGTGCCAGCAGCGGAGGACAGCACTTCACCGGGGAGCTGTTTTTT CASSGGQHFTGELFF
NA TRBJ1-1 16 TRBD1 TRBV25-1 TGTGCCAGCAGTGAATTAACGGGACAGCCTAACACTGAAGCTTTCTTT CASSELTGQPNTEAFF
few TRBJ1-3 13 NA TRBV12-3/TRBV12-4 TGTGCCAGCAGAACTACCCCCGGTAACACCATATATTTT CASRTTPGNTIYF
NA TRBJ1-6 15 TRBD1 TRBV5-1 TGCGCCAGCAGCCTAGGACAGGGAGGGAATTCACCCCTCCACTTT CASSLGQGGNSPLHF
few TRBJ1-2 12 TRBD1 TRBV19 TGTGCCAGCGGACAGGCGCCTTATGGCTACACCTTC CASGQAPYGYTF
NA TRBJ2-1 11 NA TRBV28 TGTGCCAGCACCACCCTTAATGAGCAGTTCTTC CASTTLNEQFF
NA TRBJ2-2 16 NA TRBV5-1 TGCGCCAGCAGCTCTCGGACAGTACCGAACACCGGGGAGCTGTTTTTT CASSSRTVPNTGELFF
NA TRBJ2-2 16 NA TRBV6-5 TGTGCCAGCAGTTACTCTAGGGCCCCTAGGTCCGGGGAGCTGTTTTTT CASSYSRAPRSGELFF
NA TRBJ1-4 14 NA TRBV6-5 TGTGCCAGCAAATTGTATGGGTCTAATGAAAAACTGTTTTTT CASKLYGSNEKLFF
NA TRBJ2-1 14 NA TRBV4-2 TGTGCCAGCAGCCAAGATTATGGCTACAATGAGCAGTTCTTC CASSQDYGYNEQFF
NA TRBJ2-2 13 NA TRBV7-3 TGTGCCAGCAGCGTTACACCGACCGGGGAGCTGTTTTTT CASSVTPTGELFF
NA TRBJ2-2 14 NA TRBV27 TGTGCCAGCAGAAGCGACAGATACACCGGGGAGCTGTTTTTT CASRSDRYTGELFF
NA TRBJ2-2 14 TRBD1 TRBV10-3 TGTGCCATCAAATCAGGGGGGAACACCGGGGAGCTGTTTTTT CAIKSGGNTGELFF
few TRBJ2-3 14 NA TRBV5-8 TGTGCCAGCAGCTTGTCTCGCGGTAGGGATACGCAGTATTTT CASSLSRGRDTQYF
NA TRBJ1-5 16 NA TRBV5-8 TGTGCCAGCAGCACACGCAGGGCAACCAAGGATCAGCCCCAGCATTTT CASSTRRATKDQPQHF
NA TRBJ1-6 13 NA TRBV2 TGTGCCAGCACTCGGGTCTCGCATTCACCCCTCCACTTT CASTRVSHSPLHF
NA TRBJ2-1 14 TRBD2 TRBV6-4 TGTGCCAGCAGTAAAGCTAGCGGTTTCAATGAGCAGTTCTTC CASSKASGFNEQFF
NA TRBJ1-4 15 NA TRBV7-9 TGTGCCGGCCGACGGTTGGTTGCAACTAATGAAAAACTGTTTTTT CAGRRLVATNEKLFF
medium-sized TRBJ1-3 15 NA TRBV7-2 TGTGCCAGCAGCTTTCTCGGGGGGCCTGGAAACACCATATATTTT CASSFLGGPGNTIYF
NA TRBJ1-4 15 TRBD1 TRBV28 TGTGCCAGCAGGAGAGCGGGGACAGGGGATGAAAAACTGTTTTTT CASRRAGTGDEKLFF
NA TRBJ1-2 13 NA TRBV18 TGTGCCAGCTCACGGGACGCCGACTATGGCTACACCTTC CASSRDADYGYTF
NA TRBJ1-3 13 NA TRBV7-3 TGTGCCAGCAGCATAAGTTACGGAAACACCATATATTTT CASSISYGNTIYF
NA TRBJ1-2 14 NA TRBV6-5 TGTGCCAGCAGTTACTCGACGGCAGCCTATGGCTACACCTTC CASSYSTAAYGYTF
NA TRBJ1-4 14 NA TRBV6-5 TGTGCCAGCAAGAACCTGAGGATCGGTGAAAAACTGTTTTTT CASKNLRIGEKLFF
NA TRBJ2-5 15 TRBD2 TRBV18 TGTGCCAGCTCACCGCGGGGAGGGGCTCGAGAGACCCAGTACTTC CASSPRGGARETQYF
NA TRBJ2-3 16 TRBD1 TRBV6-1 TGTGCCAGCCGTGCCCCTATACAGGGGATCCCAGATACGCAGTATTTT CASRAPIQGIPDTQYF
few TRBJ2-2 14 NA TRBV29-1 TGCAGCGTGTCCCGCGGGGCGAACACCGGGGAGCTGTTTTTT CSVSRGANTGELFF
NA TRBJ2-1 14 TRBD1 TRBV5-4 TGTGCCAGCAGCTCGCGACAGGGGGGCGATGAGCAGTTCTTC CASSSRQGGDEQFF
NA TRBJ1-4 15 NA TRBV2 TGTGCCAGCAGTGCCGAGGGAGCAACTAATGAAAAACTGTTTTTT CASSAEGATNEKLFF
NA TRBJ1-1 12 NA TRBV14 TGTGCCAGCAGCCAAGGTGGAACTGAAGCTTTCTTT CASSQGGTEAFF
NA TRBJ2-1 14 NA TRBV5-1 TGCGCCAGCTGTCGACACGAACGTTACAATGAGCAGTTCTTC CASCRHERYNEQFF
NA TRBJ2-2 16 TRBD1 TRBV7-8 TGTGCCAGCAGCTCGCAGGGACAGGGATACACCGGGGAGCTGTTTTTT CASSSQGQGYTGELFF
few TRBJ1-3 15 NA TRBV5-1 TGCGCCAGCAGCTACACAGGGATCTCTGGAAACACCATATATTTT CASSYTGISGNTIYF
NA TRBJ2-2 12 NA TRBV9 TGTGCCAGCAGCGGAGACACCGGGGAGCTGTTTTTT CASSGDTGELFF
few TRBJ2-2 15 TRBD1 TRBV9 TGTGCCAGCAGCACCCTGACAGGGATCACCGGGGAGCTGTTTTTT CASSTLTGITGELFF
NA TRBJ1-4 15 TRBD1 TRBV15 TGTGCCACCAGCAGCCTGGGGACAGGGGACGAAAAACTGTTTTTT CATSSLGTGDEKLFF
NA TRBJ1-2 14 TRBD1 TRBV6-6 TGTGCCAGCAGAGAGACAGGGACGAACTATGGCTACACCTTC CASRETGTNYGYTF
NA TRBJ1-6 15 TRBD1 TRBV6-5 TGTGCCAGCAGTTACGGACAGGGTGGTGATTCACCCCTCCACTTT CASSYGQGGDSPLHF
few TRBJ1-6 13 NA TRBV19 TGTGCCAGTAAAAGAGGTGATAATTCACCCCTCCACTTT CASKRGDNSPLHF
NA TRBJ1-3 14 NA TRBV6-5 TGTGCCACCTCGGCGGAATCGGTAGGAAACACCATATATTTT CATSAESVGNTIYF
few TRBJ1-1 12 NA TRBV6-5 TGTGCCAGCACAGACAGGAACACTGAAGCTTTCTTT CASTDRNTEAFF
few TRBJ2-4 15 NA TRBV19 TGTGCCAGCCCTAGGGGGGACGGACGTATGAACATTCAGTACTTC CASPRGDGRMNIQYF
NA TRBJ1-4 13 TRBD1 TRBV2 TGTGCCAACAACAGGGGAGCAAATGAAAAACTGTTTTTT CANNRGANEKLFF
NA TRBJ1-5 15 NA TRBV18 TGTGCCAGCTCACCACACAGGAATAGCAATCAGCCCCAGCATTTT CASSPHRNSNQPQHF
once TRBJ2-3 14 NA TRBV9 TGTGCCAGCAGCGTAGGTCACCGAGGGGATACGCAGTATTTT CASSVGHRGDTQYF